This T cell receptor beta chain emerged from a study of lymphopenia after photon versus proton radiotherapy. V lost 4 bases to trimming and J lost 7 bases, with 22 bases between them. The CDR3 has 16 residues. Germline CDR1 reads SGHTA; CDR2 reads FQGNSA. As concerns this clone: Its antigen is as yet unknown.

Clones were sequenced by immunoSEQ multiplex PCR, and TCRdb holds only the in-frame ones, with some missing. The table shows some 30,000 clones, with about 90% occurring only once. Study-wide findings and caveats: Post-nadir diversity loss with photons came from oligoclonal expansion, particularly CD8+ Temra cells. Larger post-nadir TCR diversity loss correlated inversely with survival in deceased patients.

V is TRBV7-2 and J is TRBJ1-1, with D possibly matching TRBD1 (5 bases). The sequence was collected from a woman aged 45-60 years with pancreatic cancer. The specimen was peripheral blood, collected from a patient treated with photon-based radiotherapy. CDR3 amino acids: CASSSSHGAGRGEAFF. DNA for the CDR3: TGTGCCAGCAGCTCTTCCCACGGGGCGGGAAGGGGTGAAGCTTTCTTT.